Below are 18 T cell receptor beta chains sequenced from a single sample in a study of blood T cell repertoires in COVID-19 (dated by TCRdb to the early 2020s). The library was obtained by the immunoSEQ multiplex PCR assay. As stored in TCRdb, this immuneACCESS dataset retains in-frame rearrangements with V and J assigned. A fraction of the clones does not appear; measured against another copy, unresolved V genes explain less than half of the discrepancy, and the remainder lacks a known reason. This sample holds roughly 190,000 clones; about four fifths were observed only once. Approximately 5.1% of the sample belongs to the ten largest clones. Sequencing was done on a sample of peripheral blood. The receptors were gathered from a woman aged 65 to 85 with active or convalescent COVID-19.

CDR3 coding DNA: TGTGCCACCAAAAGCGCAGGGGGCGGTACCTACGAGCAGTACTTC. The encoded protein is CATKSAGGGTYEQYF. V usage is TRBV5-5 and J usage is TRBJ2-7, with 8 bases aligning to TRBD1. Trimming took 9 bases from V and 2 from J; bases not matched to a gene: 13. CDR1 is SGHKS, CDR2 YYEKEE, per germline (reference sequence). The CDR3 consists of 15 residues.

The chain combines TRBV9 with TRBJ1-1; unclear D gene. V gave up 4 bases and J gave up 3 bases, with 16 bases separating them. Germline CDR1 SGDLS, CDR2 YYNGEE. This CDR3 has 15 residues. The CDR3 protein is CASSPSVDGDTEAFF. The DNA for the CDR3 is TGTGCCAGCAGCCCCTCGGTGGACGGGGACACTGAAGCTTTCTTT.

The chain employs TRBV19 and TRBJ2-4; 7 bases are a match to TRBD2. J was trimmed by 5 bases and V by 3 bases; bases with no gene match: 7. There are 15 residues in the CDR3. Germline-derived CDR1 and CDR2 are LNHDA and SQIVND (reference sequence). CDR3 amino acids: CASSIKGGVQNIQYF. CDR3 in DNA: TGTGCCAGTAGTATTAAGGGAGGGGTCCAAAACATTCAGTACTTC.

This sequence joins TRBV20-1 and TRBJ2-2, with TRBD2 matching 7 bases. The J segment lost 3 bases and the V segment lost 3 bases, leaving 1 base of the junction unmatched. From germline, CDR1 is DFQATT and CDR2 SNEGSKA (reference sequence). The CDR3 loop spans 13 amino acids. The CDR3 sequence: CSASREDTGELFF. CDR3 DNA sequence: TGCAGTGCTAGTCGGGAGGACACCGGGGAGCTGTTTTTT.

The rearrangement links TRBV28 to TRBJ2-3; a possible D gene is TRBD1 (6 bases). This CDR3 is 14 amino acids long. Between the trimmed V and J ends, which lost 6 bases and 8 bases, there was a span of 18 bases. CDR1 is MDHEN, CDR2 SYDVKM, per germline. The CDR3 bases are TGTGCCAGCAGCTTGACAGGCCCCCTTGGTACGCAGTATTTT. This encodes CASSLTGPLGTQYF.

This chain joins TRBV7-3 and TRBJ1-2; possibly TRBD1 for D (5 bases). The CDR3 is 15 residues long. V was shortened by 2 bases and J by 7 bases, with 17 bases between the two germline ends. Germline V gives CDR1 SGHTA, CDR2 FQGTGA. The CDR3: CASSLSPPGISGYTF. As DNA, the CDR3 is TGTGCCAGCAGCTTATCTCCTCCAGGGATTTCTGGCTACACCTTC.

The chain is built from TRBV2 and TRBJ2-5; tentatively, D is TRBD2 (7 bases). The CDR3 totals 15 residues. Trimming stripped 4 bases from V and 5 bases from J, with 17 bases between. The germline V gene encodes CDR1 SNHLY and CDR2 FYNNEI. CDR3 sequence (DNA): TGTGCCAGCAGTGGCCCCCTAGGGGGAGGGGAGACCCAGTACTTC. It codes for CASSGPLGGGETQYF.

The CDR3 loop is CASSLLGSGIQYF. The CDR3 coding sequence is TGTGCCAGCAGCTTACTGGGTAGCGGCATACAGTACTTC. The rearrangement joins TRBV5-4 to TRBJ2-5, with a tentative D call TRBD2 (6 bases). The CDR3 has 13 amino acids. CDR1 and CDR2 from the germline V gene are SGHNT and YYREEE (reference sequence). With 2 bases removed from V and 11 bases from J, the gap between germline ends came to 16 bases.

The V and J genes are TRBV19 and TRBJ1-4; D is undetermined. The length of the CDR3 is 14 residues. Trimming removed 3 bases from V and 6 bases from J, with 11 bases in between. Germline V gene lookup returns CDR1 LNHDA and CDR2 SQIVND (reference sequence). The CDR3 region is CASSIFRGDEKLFF. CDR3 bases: TGTGCCAGTAGTATTTTCCGGGGAGATGAAAAACTGTTTTTT.

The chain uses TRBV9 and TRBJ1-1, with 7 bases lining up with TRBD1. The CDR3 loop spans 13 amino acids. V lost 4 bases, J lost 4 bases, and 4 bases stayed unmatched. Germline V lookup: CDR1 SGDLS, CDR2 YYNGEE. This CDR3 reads CASSPTGITEAFF. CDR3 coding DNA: TGTGCCAGCAGCCCGACAGGGATCACTGAAGCTTTCTTT.

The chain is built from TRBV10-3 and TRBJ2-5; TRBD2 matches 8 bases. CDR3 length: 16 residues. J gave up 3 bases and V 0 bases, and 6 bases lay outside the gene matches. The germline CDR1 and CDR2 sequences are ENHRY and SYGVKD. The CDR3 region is CAISESGTREKETQYF. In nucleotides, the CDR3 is TGTGCCATCAGTGAGTCCGGGACTAGGGAGAAAGAGACCCAGTACTTC.

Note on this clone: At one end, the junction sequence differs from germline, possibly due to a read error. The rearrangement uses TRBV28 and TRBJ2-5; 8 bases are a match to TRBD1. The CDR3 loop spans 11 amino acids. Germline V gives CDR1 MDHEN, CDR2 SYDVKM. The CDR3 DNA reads TGTGCCAGCAGTTCCCGGACAGGGAAGCACTTC. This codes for CASSSRTGKHF.

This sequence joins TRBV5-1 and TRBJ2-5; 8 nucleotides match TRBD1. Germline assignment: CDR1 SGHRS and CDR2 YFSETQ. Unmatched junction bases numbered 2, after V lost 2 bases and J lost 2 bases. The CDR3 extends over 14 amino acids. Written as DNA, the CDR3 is TGCGCCAGCAGCTTCGACAGGGGTCAAGAGACCCAGTACTTC. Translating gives CASSFDRGQETQYF.

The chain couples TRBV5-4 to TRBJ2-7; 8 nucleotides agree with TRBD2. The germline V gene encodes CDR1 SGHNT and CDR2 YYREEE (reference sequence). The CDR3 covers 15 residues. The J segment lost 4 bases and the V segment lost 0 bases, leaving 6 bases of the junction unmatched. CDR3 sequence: CASSLDAGGGYEQYF. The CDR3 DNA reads TGTGCCAGCAGCTTGGACGCGGGAGGAGGGTACGAGCAGTACTTC.

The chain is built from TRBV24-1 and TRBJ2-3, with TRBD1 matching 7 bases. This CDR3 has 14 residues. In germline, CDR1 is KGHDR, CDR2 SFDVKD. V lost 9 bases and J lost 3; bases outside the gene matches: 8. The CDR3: CATQPSRGTDTQYF. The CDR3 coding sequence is TGTGCCACCCAACCCAGCAGGGGGACAGATACGCAGTATTTT.

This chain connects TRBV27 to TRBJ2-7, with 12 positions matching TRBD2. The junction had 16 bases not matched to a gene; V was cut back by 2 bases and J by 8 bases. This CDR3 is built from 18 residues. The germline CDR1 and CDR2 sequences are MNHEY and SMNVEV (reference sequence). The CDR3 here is CASSLRLAGGPGFGKQYF. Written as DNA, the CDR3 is TGTGCCAGCAGTTTAAGGCTAGCGGGAGGGCCAGGTTTCGGCAAGCAGTACTTC.

The CDR3 nucleotides read TGTGCCAGCAGCTCCTTTAGCGGGAGGAGAGATACGCAGTATTTT. It codes for CASSSFSGRRDTQYF. The chain recombines TRBV11-2 with TRBJ2-3; 10 bases agree with TRBD2. This CDR3 is built from 15 residues. The V gene's germline CDR1 is SGHAT and CDR2 FQNNGV. The V segment lost 4 bases and the J segment 5 bases; nucleotides outside the gene matches: 6.

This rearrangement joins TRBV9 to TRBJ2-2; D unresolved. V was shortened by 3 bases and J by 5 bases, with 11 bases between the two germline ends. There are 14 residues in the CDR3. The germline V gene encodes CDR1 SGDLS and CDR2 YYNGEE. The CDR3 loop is CASSARTRTGELFF. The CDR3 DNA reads TGTGCCAGCAGCGCGCGCACGAGGACCGGGGAGCTGTTTTTT.